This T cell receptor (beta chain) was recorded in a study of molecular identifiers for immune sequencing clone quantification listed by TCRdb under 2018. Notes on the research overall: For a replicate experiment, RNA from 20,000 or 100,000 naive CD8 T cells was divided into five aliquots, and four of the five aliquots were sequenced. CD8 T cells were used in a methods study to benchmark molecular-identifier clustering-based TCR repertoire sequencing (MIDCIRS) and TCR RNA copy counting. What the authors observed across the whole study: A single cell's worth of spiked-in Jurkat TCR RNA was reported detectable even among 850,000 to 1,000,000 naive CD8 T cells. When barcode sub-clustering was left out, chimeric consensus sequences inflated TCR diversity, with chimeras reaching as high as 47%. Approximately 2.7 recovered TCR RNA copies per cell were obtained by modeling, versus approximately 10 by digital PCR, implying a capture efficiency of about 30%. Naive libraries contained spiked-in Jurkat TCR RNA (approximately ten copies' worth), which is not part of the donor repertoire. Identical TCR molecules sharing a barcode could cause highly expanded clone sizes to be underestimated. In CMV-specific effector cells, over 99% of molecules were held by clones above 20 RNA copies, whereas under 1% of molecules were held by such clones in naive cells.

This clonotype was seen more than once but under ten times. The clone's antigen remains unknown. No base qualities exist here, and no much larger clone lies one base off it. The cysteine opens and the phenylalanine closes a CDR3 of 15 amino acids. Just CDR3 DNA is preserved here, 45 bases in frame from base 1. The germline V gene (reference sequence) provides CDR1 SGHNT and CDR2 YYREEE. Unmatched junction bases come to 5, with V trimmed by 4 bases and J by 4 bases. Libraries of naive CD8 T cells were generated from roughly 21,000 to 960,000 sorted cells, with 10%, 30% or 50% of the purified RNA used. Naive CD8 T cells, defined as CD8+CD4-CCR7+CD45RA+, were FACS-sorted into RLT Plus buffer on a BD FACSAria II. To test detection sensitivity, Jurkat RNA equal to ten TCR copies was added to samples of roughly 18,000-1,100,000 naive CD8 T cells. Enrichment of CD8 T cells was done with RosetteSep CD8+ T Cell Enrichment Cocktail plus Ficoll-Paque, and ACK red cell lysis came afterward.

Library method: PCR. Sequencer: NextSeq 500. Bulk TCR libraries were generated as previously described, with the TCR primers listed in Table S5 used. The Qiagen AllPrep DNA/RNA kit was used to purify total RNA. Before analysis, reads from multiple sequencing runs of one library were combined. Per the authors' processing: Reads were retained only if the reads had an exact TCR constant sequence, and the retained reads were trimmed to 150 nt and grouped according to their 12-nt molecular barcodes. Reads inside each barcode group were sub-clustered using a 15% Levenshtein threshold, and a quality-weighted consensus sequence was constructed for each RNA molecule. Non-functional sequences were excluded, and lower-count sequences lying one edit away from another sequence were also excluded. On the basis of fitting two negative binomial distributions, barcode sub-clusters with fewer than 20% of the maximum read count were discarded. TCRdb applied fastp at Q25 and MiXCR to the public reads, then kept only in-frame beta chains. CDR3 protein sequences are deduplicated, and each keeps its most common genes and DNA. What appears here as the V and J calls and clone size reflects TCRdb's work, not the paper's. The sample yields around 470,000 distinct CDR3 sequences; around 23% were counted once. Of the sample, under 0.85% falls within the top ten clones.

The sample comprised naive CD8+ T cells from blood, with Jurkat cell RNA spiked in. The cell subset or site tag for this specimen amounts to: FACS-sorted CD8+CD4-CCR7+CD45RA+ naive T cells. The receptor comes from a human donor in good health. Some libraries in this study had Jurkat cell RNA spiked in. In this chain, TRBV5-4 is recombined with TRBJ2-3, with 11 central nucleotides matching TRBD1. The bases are TGTGCCAGCAGCCACAAGGGACAGGGGGCAGATACGCAGTATTTT. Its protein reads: CASSHKGQGADTQYF. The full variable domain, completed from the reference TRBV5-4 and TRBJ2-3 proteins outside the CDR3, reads ETGVTQSPTHLIKTRGQQVTLRCSSQSGHNTVSWYQQALGQGPQFIFQYYREEENGRGNFPPRFSGLQFPNYSSELNVNALELDDSALYLCASSHKGQGADTQYFGPGTRLTVL.